The 18 T cell receptor beta chains given below trace back to one sample, sequenced in a study of a mutant IDH1 vaccine in newly diagnosed glioma. Documented time point: week 47, end of study. Every single dose of the vaccine, 300 ug of mutant IDH1 20-mer peptide, came with topical imiquimod. Only in-frame clones appear in the TCRdb table, and some are missing; sequencing was by immunoSEQ multiplex PCR. The table shows approximately 50,000 clones, with approximately 80% occurring only once. What these receptors recognize is not known. The sequencing here drew on PBMCs, taken from a glioma patient whose treatment included an IDH1 peptide vaccine. The origin of the receptors is a middle-aged woman with glioma. Some clones in this sample may be carry-over from other donors' samples.

The chain joins TRBV19 to TRBJ1-2; D gene ambiguous. Germline CDR1 is LNHDA and CDR2 is SQIVND (reference sequence). Trimming left V 2 bases short and J 8 bases short, with 12 bases between. The CDR3 runs to 13 residues. The CDR3 here is CASSIHPAKGYTF. The CDR3 DNA sequence: TGTGCCAGTAGTATACACCCTGCTAAGGGCTACACCTTC. The variable domain in full, completed from reference TRBV19 and TRBJ1-2, reads DGGITQSPKYLFRKEGQNVTLSCEQNLNHDAMYWYRQDPGQGLRLIYYSQIVNDFQKGDIAEGYSVSREKKESFPLTVTSAQKNPTAFYLCASSIHPAKGYTFGSGTRLTVV.

The rearrangement links TRBV6-5 to TRBJ2-2; the D gene is possibly TRBD1 (5 bases). The V end lost 2 bases, the J end lost 6 bases, and 13 bases lay between the germline ends. The V gene's germline CDR1 is MNHEY and CDR2 SVGAGI. This CDR3 comprises 15 residues. CDR3 loop: CASSYRTQGAGELFF. CDR3 nucleotides: TGTGCCAGCAGTTACAGGACGCAGGGTGCCGGGGAGCTGTTTTTT.

This clone was observed a few times. The chain is built from TRBV18 and TRBJ1-5; D remains unclear. The germline V and J ends were trimmed by 3 bases and 7 bases, with 13 bases remaining between them. Per germline, CDR1 KGHSH and CDR2 LQKENI. This CDR3 is built from 14 residues. In DNA form, the CDR3 reads TGTGCCAGCTCACCGGACCGCAGCGTCCAGCCCCAGCATTTT. Translation gives CASSPDRSVQPQHF.

The chain couples TRBV6-5 to TRBJ2-1; 8 positions agree with TRBD1. Germline V gives CDR1 MNHEY, CDR2 SVGAGI. Trimming removed 7 bases from V and 4 bases from J; junction bases left unmatched: 6. The length of the CDR3 is 14 residues. Here the CDR3 reads CASNDRGLYNEQFF. DNA of the CDR3: TGTGCCAGCAACGACAGGGGCCTGTACAATGAGCAGTTCTTC.

As DNA, the CDR3 is TGTGCCAGTACTCTCGTCCCGGGTAGTGAGCAGTACTTC. Amino acids: CASTLVPGSEQYF. This chain links TRBV19 with TRBJ2-7; D not resolved. The CDR3 is 13 residues long. V lost 7 bases and J 7 bases, leaving 17 bases between the germline ends. Germline V gene sequence: CDR1 LNHDA, CDR2 SQIVND (reference sequence).

A few counts support this clone. The V and J genes are TRBV30 and TRBJ1-2; TRBD1 matches 10 bases. CDR1 is GTSNPN and CDR2 is SVGIG in the germline V gene (reference sequence). Unmatched junction bases numbered 7, after V lost 8 bases and J lost 7 bases. This CDR3 contains 12 residues. The CDR3 here is CAGPDRGLGYTF. The DNA of the CDR3 is TGTGCCGGACCTGACAGGGGGCTTGGCTACACCTTC.

The chain has TRBV18 and TRBJ2-2; D assignment may be TRBD1 or TRBD2 (5 bases each). The CDR3 covers 13 residues. V lost 3 bases and J lost 6, with 8 bases in between. The germline V gene encodes CDR1 KGHSH and CDR2 LQKENI. Written as DNA, the CDR3 is TGTGCCAGCTCACCCCGGGACGCCGGGGAGCTGTTTTTT. Residues: CASSPRDAGELFF. Supplemented by reference TRBV18 and TRBJ2-2, the full variable domain reads NAGVMQNPRHLVRRRGQEARLRCSPMKGHSHVYWYRQLPEEGLKFMVYLQKENIIDESGMPKERFSAEFPKEGPSILRIQQVVRGDSAAYFCASSPRDAGELFFGEGSRLTVL.

On this clone: At one boundary the junction diverges from the germline segment, which might be a read error. V usage is TRBV2 and J usage is TRBJ2-7; D gene unclear. Germline lookup yields CDR1 SNHLY and CDR2 FYNNEI. The CDR3 extends over 11 amino acids. CDR3 region: CASREDYEQYF. The CDR3 DNA reads as TGTGCCAGCAGGGAAGACTACGAGCAGTACTTC.

This rearrangement joins TRBV10-3 to TRBJ1-1; possible D gene TRBD1, 5 bases. V dropped 7 bases and J dropped 8 bases, with 11 bases sitting between them. Germline CDR1 is ENHRY and CDR2 is SYGVKD. The CDR3 extends over 11 amino acids. The CDR3 coding sequence is TGTGCCATCACCATGAGGGGAGAAGCTTTCTTT. Its protein is CAITMRGEAFF.

The chain employs TRBV2 and TRBJ1-3; D is unclear. Germline CDR1 and CDR2: SNHLY and FYNNEI. V lost 7 bases to trimming and J lost 4 bases, with 11 bases between them. This CDR3 is 13 amino acids long. DNA for the CDR3: TGTGCCAGCATAGAGGACTGGGGAAACACCATATATTTT. Its translation is CASIEDWGNTIYF.

V gene TRBV2 combines with J gene TRBJ2-7; D is possibly TRBD1 (6 bases). The V end was cut by 8 bases, the J end by 5 bases, with 25 bases between. The CDR3 spans 16 residues. CDR1 is SNHLY, CDR2 FYNNEI, per germline. Here the CDR3 DNA reads TGTGCCAGCCGTCAAAGCCGGGACAAGGGCCGGAACGAGCAGTACTTC. Its translation: CASRQSRDKGRNEQYF. The full variable domain, its missing parts supplied by reference TRBV2 and TRBJ2-7, is EPEVTQTPSHQVTQMGQEVILRCVPISNHLYFYWYRQILGQKVEFLVSFYNNEISEKSEIFDDQFSVERPDGSNFTLKIRSTKLEDSAMYFCASRQSRDKGRNEQYFGPGTRLTVT.

This clone was observed a single time. The chain is built from TRBV4-1 and TRBJ1-5; 11 bases are a match to TRBD1. Germline V gives CDR1 MGHRA, CDR2 YSYEKL. The CDR3 length is 18 residues. V was clipped by 3 bases and J by 4 bases; unmatched bases: 11. CDR3 protein: CASSQRPDGTGGNQPQHF. The CDR3 bases are TGCGCCAGCAGCCAGCGCCCCGACGGGACAGGGGGTAATCAGCCCCAGCATTTT.

This clone was picked up a small number of times. The genes are TRBV5-6 and TRBJ2-7, with 7 positions matching TRBD1. The CDR3 loop spans 13 amino acids. With V trimmed by 0 bases and J by 3 bases, 0 bases remained unmatched. CDR1 and CDR2 from the germline V gene are SGHDT and YYEEEE. Here the CDR3 reads CASSLGTGYEQYF. In DNA, the CDR3 is TGTGCCAGCAGCTTGGGGACAGGCTACGAGCAGTACTTC.

V gene TRBV7-3 combines with J gene TRBJ2-3, with no clear D. The germline V gene encodes CDR1 SGHTA and CDR2 FQGTGA. V was trimmed by 5 bases and J by 5 bases, leaving 11 bases between them. The CDR3 is 13 residues long. The chain's CDR3 is CASSPALGDTQYF. DNA of the CDR3: TGTGCCAGCAGCCCCGCCTTGGGAGATACGCAGTATTTT.

CDR3 sequence (DNA): TGTGCCAGCAGCCCGCCCGGCAGTAGGGACACTGAAGCTTTCTTT. It codes for CASSPPGSRDTEAFF. The V gene is TRBV28, the J gene TRBJ1-1; D is unresolved. The germline V gene has CDR1 MDHEN and CDR2 SYDVKM. V shed 6 bases and J shed 3 bases, with 17 bases lying between them. This CDR3 is built from 15 residues.

The gene calls are TRBV2 and TRBJ2-2; 12 positions agree with TRBD2. Trimming removed 5 bases from V and 6 bases from J; junction bases left unmatched: 4. This CDR3 has 15 residues. In germline, CDR1 is SNHLY, CDR2 FYNNEI. The CDR3 protein is CASSSSGGAPGELFF. CDR3 DNA: TGTGCCAGCAGTTCTAGCGGGGGGGCCCCCGGGGAGCTGTTTTTT.

The genes are TRBV27 and TRBJ2-2; 7 nucleotides line up with TRBD1. CDR1 is MNHEY and CDR2 is SMNVEV in the germline V gene (reference sequence). Trimming removed 2 bases from V and 8 bases from J; junction bases left unmatched: 5. The CDR3 contains 14 residues. CDR3: CASSLDRAPGELFF. CDR3 in DNA: TGTGCCAGCAGTTTAGACAGGGCCCCAGGGGAGCTGTTTTTT.

The DNA of the CDR3 is TGTGCCATCAGTTCGACTAGCGGGGGGCCGGCAGGCCCAGATACGCAGTATTTT. Its translation is CAISSTSGGPAGPDTQYF. The rearrangement joins TRBV10-3 to TRBJ2-3; TRBD2 matches at 13 bases. The CDR3 totals 18 residues. Germline CDR1 and CDR2: ENHRY and SYGVKD. V lost 5 bases and J lost 4; bases outside the gene matches: 12.